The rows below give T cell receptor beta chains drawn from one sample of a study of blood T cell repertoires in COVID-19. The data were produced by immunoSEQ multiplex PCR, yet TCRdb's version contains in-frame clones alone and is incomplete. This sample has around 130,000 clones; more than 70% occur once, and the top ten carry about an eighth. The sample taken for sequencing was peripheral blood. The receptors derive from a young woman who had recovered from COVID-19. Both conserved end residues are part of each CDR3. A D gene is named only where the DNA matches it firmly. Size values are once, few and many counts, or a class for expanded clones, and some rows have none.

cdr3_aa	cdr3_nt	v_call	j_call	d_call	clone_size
CASSARTSGITDTQYF	TGTGCCAGCAGCGCCAGGACTAGCGGGATCACAGATACGCAGTATTTT	TRBV3-1/TRBV3-2	TRBJ2-3	TRBD2	-
CASSEYRLGGLYEQYF	TGTGCCAGCAGCGAGTACAGGTTGGGAGGGCTCTACGAGCAGTACTTC	TRBV5-6	TRBJ2-7	TRBD2	few
CASSLVGQRRETQYF	TGCGCCAGCAGCTTGGTGGGGCAGAGGAGAGAGACCCAGTACTTC	TRBV5-1	TRBJ2-5	-	-
CASRPRTGMNTEAFF	TGTGCCAGCAGACCTCGGACAGGGATGAACACTGAAGCTTTCTTT	TRBV7-8	TRBJ1-1	TRBD1	few
CASTRVGGEQFF	TGTGCCAGTACAAGGGTCGGAGGTGAGCAGTTCTTC	TRBV19	TRBJ2-1	-	-
CASSLRGMNTEAFF	TGTGCCAGCAGCTTAAGAGGAATGAACACTGAAGCTTTCTTT	TRBV13	TRBJ1-1	-	-
CASSIGGRRETQYF	TGTGCCAGTAGTATAGGCGGCAGGAGGGAGACCCAGTACTTC	TRBV19	TRBJ2-5	-	-
CASTPPRYYGYTF	TGTGCCAGCACCCCACCCCGGTACTATGGCTACACCTTC	TRBV6-2/TRBV6-3	TRBJ1-2	-	-
CASRGLAGGTDTQYF	TGTGCCAGCAGGGGACTAGCGGGAGGCACAGATACGCAGTATTTT	TRBV6-5	TRBJ2-3	TRBD2	-
CASSLQISNSGANVLTF	TGCGCCAGCAGCTTGCAGATTTCAAACTCTGGGGCCAACGTCCTGACTTTC	TRBV5-1	TRBJ2-6	-	once
CASSWHHRVGRGYYNEQFF	TGTGCCAGCAGCTGGCATCACAGGGTAGGGAGGGGGTACTACAATGAGCAGTTCTTC	TRBV7-3	TRBJ2-1	-	-
CASSPPDRVEEAFF	TGTGCCAGCAGCCCGCCGGACAGGGTAGAAGAAGCTTTCTTT	TRBV7-9	TRBJ1-1	TRBD1	-
CASSSGQGKVKETQYF	TGTGCCAGCAGCTCCGGACAGGGAAAGGTTAAAGAGACCCAGTACTTC	TRBV7-9	TRBJ2-5	TRBD1	-
CASSVGRGTGFPTEAFF	TGTGCCAGCAGCGTAGGCCGCGGGACAGGATTCCCCACTGAAGCTTTCTTT	TRBV7-6	TRBJ1-1	TRBD1	-
CASSLKGFDSPLHF	TGCGCCAGCAGCTTGAAGGGGTTTGATTCACCCCTCCACTTT	TRBV5-1	TRBJ1-6	-	-
CASSKVPGQGVAQYF	TGTGCCAGTAGTAAAGTCCCGGGACAGGGAGTGGCGCAGTATTTT	TRBV19	TRBJ2-3	TRBD1	few
CASSPTGVEQFF	TGTGCCAGCAGCCCTACAGGGGTCGAGCAGTTCTTC	TRBV3-1/TRBV3-2	TRBJ2-1	TRBD1	-
CASSGWTSGPGRLRETQYF	TGCGCCAGCAGCGGATGGACTAGCGGGCCGGGGCGGCTAAGGGAGACCCAGTACTTC	TRBV5-1	TRBJ2-5	TRBD2	-
CASSLEAFEKLFF	TGTGCCAGCAGCTTAGAAGCATTCGAAAAACTGTTTTTT	TRBV7-8	TRBJ1-4	-	-
CASSIQSNGAEAFF	TGTGCCAGTAGTATCCAATCCAACGGGGCTGAAGCTTTCTTT	TRBV19	TRBJ1-1	-	-
CASSQDQRPTYNEQFF	TGCGCCAGCAGCCAAGATCAGCGGCCAACTTACAATGAGCAGTTCTTC	TRBV4-1	TRBJ2-1	-	-
CASSEGTGLWYEQYF	TGTGCCAGCAGTGAAGGGACAGGGCTATGGTACGAGCAGTACTTC	TRBV6-1	TRBJ2-7	TRBD1	-
CATSRSGLGYEQYF	TGTGCCACCAGCAGATCAGGACTGGGCTACGAGCAGTACTTC	TRBV15	TRBJ2-7	-	-
CAIGGTEAFF	TGTGCCATAGGGGGCACTGAAGCTTTCTTT	TRBV19	TRBJ1-1	-	-
CASSPANSRSDTQYF	TGTGCCAGCAGCCCGGCGAACAGTCGGTCAGATACGCAGTATTTT	TRBV7-3	TRBJ2-3	-	-
CASSYSRGVYEQYF	TGTGCCAGCAGTTACTCCCGGGGGGTCTACGAGCAGTACTTC	TRBV6-5	TRBJ2-7	TRBD2	-
CASSRGTSEGTQYF	TGTGCCAGCAGCAGAGGGACTAGCGAAGGGACCCAGTACTTC	TRBV9	TRBJ2-5	TRBD2	-
CASSLNVATSYNEQFF	TGTGCCAGCAGCTTAAATGTAGCGACCTCCTACAATGAGCAGTTCTTC	TRBV7-2	TRBJ2-1	-	-
CASSMTGTGNTIYF	TGTGCCAGCAGTATGACAGGGACGGGAAACACCATATATTTT	TRBV5-4	TRBJ1-3	TRBD1	once
CASSFVRTVNTEAFF	TGTGCCAGCAGCTTCGTCCGGACAGTGAACACTGAAGCTTTCTTT	TRBV5-5	TRBJ1-1	-	-
CSVQGAGGFYEQYF	TGCAGCGTCCAAGGGGCAGGGGGCTTCTACGAGCAGTACTTC	TRBV29-1	TRBJ2-7	TRBD1	-
CASSQDLGGVRSEERGSHLFF	TGTGCCAGCAGCCAAGATTTGGGGGGGGTACGGAGTGAGGAGCGGGGCTCTCACCTCTTCTTC	TRBV4-2	TRBJ2-1	TRBD2	-
CASSPRRDSYYNEQFF	TGTGCCAGCAGCCCCCGGCGGGACAGCTATTACAATGAGCAGTTCTTC	TRBV7-9	TRBJ2-1	-	-
CASRNQKEAFF	TGTGCCAGCAGAAACCAGAAGGAAGCTTTCTTT	TRBV7-9	TRBJ1-1	-	-
CASSFRQGGAFF	TGTGCCAGCAGCTTCCGGCAGGGGGGAGCTTTCTTT	TRBV5-4	TRBJ1-1	TRBD1	-
CASSQDLTSRVRSYNEQFF	TGCGCCAGCAGCCAAGATCTGACTAGTAGAGTCCGGAGTTACAATGAGCAGTTCTTC	TRBV4-1	TRBJ2-1	-	-
CASSLAAREQYF	TGTGCCAGCAGCTTGGCCGCTAGGGAGCAGTACTTC	TRBV5-5	TRBJ2-7	-	-
CASSPRTQSYNEQFF	TGTGCCAGCAGTCCTAGGACACAGTCATACAATGAGCAGTTCTTC	TRBV27	TRBJ2-1	-	-
CASGLTGGRETEAFF	TGTGCTAGTGGTTTGACAGGGGGGCGAGAAACTGAAGCTTTCTTT	TRBV12-5	TRBJ1-1	TRBD1	-
CASSLALAENTDTQYF	TGTGCCAGCAGCTTGGCCCTAGCGGAGAACACAGATACGCAGTATTTT	TRBV5-6	TRBJ2-3	TRBD2	-
CASSQEAGIGDEKLFF	TGTGCCAGCAGCCAAGAAGCGGGCATCGGGGATGAAAAACTGTTTTTT	TRBV3-1/TRBV3-2	TRBJ1-4	-	-